This T cell receptor (beta chain) was observed in a study of T cells in Graves' hyperthyroidism and ophthalmopathy. RNA transcripts were the template for amplifying TCR beta CDR3 regions. The study used the HTBI primer set for a first-round RT-PCR of the TCR CDR3. TCRdb reprocessed the multiplex PCR reads via MiXCR and lists one record per CDR3 protein. The sample yields approximately 410,000 distinct CDR3 sequences, about an eighth seen once. Per the germline V gene, CDR1 is KGHSH and CDR2 is LQKENI. The CDR3 spans 17 residues. J was trimmed by 0 bases and V by 3 bases; bases with no gene match: 9. Sequences were obtained from blood. The chain employs TRBV18 and TRBJ2-3; 7 positions match TRBD2. This clonotype originated in a woman under 30 with Graves' hyperthyroidism. The CDR3 loop reads CASSPQGSGVSTDTQYF. The CDR3 nucleotides are TGTGCCAGCTCACCCCAAGGCAGCGGGGTTAGCACAGATACGCAGTATTTT.